Included here is one T cell receptor (beta chain) sequence, with context. Its antigen is currently unknown. Clones were sequenced by immunoSEQ multiplex PCR, and TCRdb holds only the in-frame ones, with some missing. The profile shows around 17,000 clones, roughly four fifths of them singletons. Noted time point: newly diagnosed, previously untreated cHL patient sample. Comparison relied on PBMCs that came from newly diagnosed, untreated classical Hodgkin lymphoma. This sample was taken from a study of PD-1 blockade in classical Hodgkin lymphoma. The study's findings and limits: Baseline TCR diversity was reportedly lower in newly diagnosed patients than healthy donors. The drivers behind the repertoire differences, possibly disease activity or prior therapy, remain undefined.

The sequence was obtained from a human donor with classical Hodgkin lymphoma. Sample: peripheral blood mononuclear cells (PBMCs).

The chain's CDR3 is CASSLSGAGSGNTIYF. The CDR3 DNA reads as TGTGCCAGCAGCTTGTCCGGCGCGGGCTCTGGAAACACCATATATTTT. This chain uses TRBV7-2 with TRBJ1-3; D not certain. Germline CDR1 SGHTA, CDR2 FQGNSA. CDR3 length: 16 residues. V was pared by 3 bases and J by 0 bases, with 12 bases between.